This T cell receptor (beta chain) was captured in a study of CD8 T cells in ankylosing spondylitis. General study points: Blood of patients with ankylosing spondylitis appeared to be characterized by a TCR beta motif of eight highly homologous variants.

This clonotype was counted at least ten times. The antigen remains unidentified. By quantitative 5'-RACE with molecular barcodes, the TCR beta libraries were made. TCRdb passed the 5' RACE reads through MiXCR, listing each CDR3 protein once. The sample lists about 140,000 distinct CDR3 sequences, roughly 8% occurring once. V lost 4 bases and J 5 bases, leaving 16 bases between the germline ends. Looked up from germline, CDR1 is SQVTM and CDR2 is ANQGSEA. The CDR3 sequence is 14 residues long. The rearrangement joins TRBV29-1 to TRBJ2-3, with D possibly being TRBD1 (6 bases). The sequenced sample was synovial fluid, either unsorted or a sorted T cell fraction (not recorded which). This receptor was identified in a male donor with ankylosing spondylitis. The CDR3: CSVGTRGSGDTQYF. The CDR3 coding sequence is TGCAGCGTTGGAACTAGGGGGAGTGGAGATACGCAGTATTTT.